Below are 2 T cell receptor beta chains sequenced from a single sample in a study of blood T cell repertoires in COVID-19. TCRdb's copy holds only in-frame clones and misses some; the assay was immunoSEQ multiplex PCR. The profile covers 490,000 or so clones, with more than 85% appearing a single time and approximately 8.3% taken by the ten largest. What was sequenced was PBMCs or T cells enriched from blood (not recorded which). These receptors were taken from a woman aged 55-75 years who had recovered from COVID-19.

CDR3 sequence: CASSRGQGDPNEQFF. CDR3 nucleotides: TGTGCCAGCAGCCGGGGACAGGGAGACCCCAATGAGCAGTTCTTC. The chain links TRBV11-2 to TRBJ2-1, with 9 positions matching TRBD1. Germline V lookup: CDR1 SGHAT, CDR2 FQNNGV. The CDR3 has 15 amino acids. The trim removed 5 bases at V and 6 bases at J, leaving 8 bases unmatched.

The rearrangement uses TRBV7-9 and TRBJ1-2, with D unresolved. CDR1 SEHNR and CDR2 FQNEAQ come from the germline V gene (reference sequence). V lost 6 bases and J 4 bases, leaving 18 bases between the germline ends. The CDR3 extends over 15 amino acids. The CDR3 DNA reads as TGTGCCAGCAGGGATTTAGGGAGCGTTGCCTATGGCTACACCTTC. Its translation: CASRDLGSVAYGYTF.